This TCR beta chain was recovered during a study of blood T cells in healthy people across ages. With respect to this clonotype: Possible read error: a much larger clone is one base away.

A sample-barcoded 5' primer and a J-beta primer mix were used in a second PCR of roughly 6 to 11 cycles. TCRdb fed the 5' RACE reads into MiXCR, producing one record per CDR3 protein. The sample holds fewer than 2,000,000 distinct CDR3 sequences, 30% to 40% seen once. Trimming pared 3 bases from V and 3 bases from J, leaving 13 bases between. Germline CDR1 reads SGDLS; CDR2 reads YYNGEE. This CDR3 comprises 14 residues. The receptor's source is a woman aged 25 to 39 in good health. The sequencing input was blood. This rearrangement joins TRBV9 to TRBJ2-7, with D unclear. The CDR3 nucleotides read TGTGCCAGCAGCGGAGAGCCAGCCAACTACGAGCAGTACTTC. It translates to CASSGEPANYEQYF. Together with reference TRBV9 and TRBJ2-7, the CDR3 gives the full variable domain: DSGVTQTPKHLITATGQRVTLRCSPRSGDLSVYWYQQSLDQGLQFLIQYYNGEERAKGNILERFSAQQFPDLHSELNLSSLELGDSALYFCASSGEPANYEQYFGPGTRLTVT.